This is a list of T cell receptor beta chains from one sample in a study of PD-L1 blockade in urothelial cancer. Profiling relied on immunoSEQ multiplex PCR, and the TCRdb table lists in-frame clones only, not all of them. The sample lists tens of thousands of clones, around 33% occurring once. Sequencing was performed on tumor tissue, taken before atezolizumab (anti-PD-L1) treatment. The source of these receptors is a man aged 55 to 69 with urothelial cancer. Both conserved end residues are part of each CDR3. D genes are given only for firm matches. Expanded clones get a size class; other rows say once, few or many, or leave the size out.

V: TRBV6-8; size: -; D: TRBD1; J: TRBJ1-4; CDR3: CASRTGAGEKLFF; DNA: TGTGCCAGCAGGACAGGGGCGGGTGAAAAACTGTTTTTT
V: TRBV29-1; size: -; D: -; J: TRBJ1-1; CDR3: CSVEFGSQNTEAFF; DNA: TGCAGCGTTGAATTCGGATCTCAGAACACTGAAGCTTTCTTT
V: TRBV9; size: many; D: TRBD1; J: TRBJ2-7; CDR3: CASSEDRETASYEQYF; DNA: TGTGCCAGCAGTGAAGACAGGGAAACGGCCTCCTACGAGCAGTACTTC
V: TRBV5-1; size: few; D: -; J: TRBJ2-3; CDR3: CASSLAPASTDTQYF; DNA: TGCGCCAGCAGCTTGGCCCCAGCTAGCACAGATACGCAGTATTTT
V: TRBV6-8; size: -; D: -; J: TRBJ1-6; CDR3: CASSDRFNSPLHF; DNA: TGTGCCAGCAGTGACAGATTTAATTCACCCCTCCACTTT
V: TRBV9; size: many; D: TRBD1; J: TRBJ1-6; CDR3: CASSVGTGISPLHF; DNA: TGTGCCAGCAGCGTCGGGACAGGGATATCACCCCTCCACTTT
V: TRBV5-1; size: -; D: -; J: TRBJ1-3; CDR3: CASSLALQGSGNTIYF; DNA: TGCGCCAGCAGCTTGGCATTACAGGGCTCTGGAAACACCATATATTTT
V: TRBV19; size: few; D: -; J: TRBJ1-2; CDR3: CASSFPGSNYGYTF; DNA: TGTGCCAGTAGTTTCCCAGGGTCTAACTATGGCTACACCTTC
V: TRBV28; size: few; D: TRBD2; J: TRBJ2-1; CDR3: CASSPGTSGRVPYNEQFF; DNA: TGTGCCAGCAGCCCCGGGACTAGCGGGAGGGTCCCCTACAATGAGCAGTTCTTC
V: TRBV28; size: -; D: -; J: TRBJ1-1; CDR3: CASRDSRGNTEAFF; DNA: TGTGCCAGCAGAGACTCCAGGGGGAACACTGAAGCTTTCTTT
V: TRBV18; size: -; D: -; J: TRBJ2-7; CDR3: CASSPIRQSITTRYEQYF; DNA: TGTGCCAGCTCACCAATAAGACAGAGTATAACGACTCGATACGAGCAGTACTTC
V: TRBV6-8; size: few; D: -; J: TRBJ2-1; CDR3: CASSGGPRGREQFF; DNA: TGTGCCAGCAGTGGCGGACCCAGGGGTAGGGAGCAGTTCTTC
V: TRBV11-3; size: many; D: -; J: TRBJ1-5; CDR3: CASSLWGGNQPQHF; DNA: TGTGCCAGCAGCTTATGGGGTGGCAATCAGCCCCAGCATTTT
V: TRBV18; size: -; D: -; J: TRBJ1-1; CDR3: CASSPREMNTEAFF; DNA: TGTGCCAGCTCACCCAGGGAGATGAACACTGAAGCTTTCTTT
V: TRBV28; size: -; D: -; J: TRBJ2-5; CDR3: CASSTRQLGRETQYF; DNA: TGTGCCAGCAGTACACGACAGTTAGGGAGGGAGACCCAGTACTTC
V: TRBV6-8; size: many; D: -; J: TRBJ1-2; CDR3: CASSYIPSGADYGYTF; DNA: TGTGCCAGCAGTTACATCCCCTCAGGGGCCGACTATGGCTACACCTTC
V: TRBV28; size: -; D: TRBD1; J: TRBJ1-1; CDR3: CAGGTGEVAEAFF; DNA: TGTGCCGGGGGGACAGGGGAGGTGGCTGAAGCTTTCTTT
V: TRBV11-3; size: -; D: -; J: TRBJ1-3; CDR3: CASSSLGHSGNTIYF; DNA: TGTGCCAGCAGCTCCCTGGGCCACTCTGGAAACACCATATATTTT
V: TRBV5-1; size: -; D: TRBD1; J: TRBJ1-4; CDR3: CASSVNRGDGEKLFF; DNA: TGCGCCAGCAGCGTCAACAGGGGAGATGGTGAAAAACTGTTTTTT
V: TRBV4-1; size: many; D: TRBD1; J: TRBJ1-2; CDR3: CASSQEMDRGLYGYTF; DNA: TGCGCCAGCAGCCAAGAAATGGACAGGGGTTTATATGGCTACACCTTC
V: TRBV29-1; size: -; D: -; J: TRBJ1-1; CDR3: CSATRGDTEAFF; DNA: TGCAGCGCAACGAGAGGGGACACTGAAGCTTTCTTT
V: TRBV2; size: few; D: -; J: TRBJ2-1; CDR3: CASTEDGPYNEQFF; DNA: TGTGCCAGCACAGAGGACGGACCCTACAATGAGCAGTTCTTC
V: TRBV27; size: few; D: -; J: TRBJ1-1; CDR3: CASSFGENTEAFF; DNA: TGTGCCAGCAGTTTTGGGGAGAACACTGAAGCTTTCTTT
V: TRBV28; size: -; D: -; J: TRBJ2-7; CDR3: CASSLQGLFYEQYF; DNA: TGTGCCAGCAGTTTACAGGGTCTCTTCTACGAGCAGTACTTC
V: TRBV11-1; size: -; D: TRBD1; J: TRBJ2-2; CDR3: CASRSVAGGGGELFF; DNA: TGTGCCAGCAGATCCGTGGCAGGGGGCGGCGGGGAGCTGTTTTTT
V: TRBV28; size: -; D: -; J: TRBJ1-4; CDR3: CASGKPNEKLFF; DNA: TGTGCCAGCGGAAAACCTAATGAAAAACTGTTTTTT
V: TRBV4-1; size: -; D: -; J: TRBJ2-5; CDR3: CASSQDGVQTQYF; DNA: TGCGCCAGCAGCCAAGACGGTGTACAGACCCAGTACTTC
V: TRBV5-1; size: -; D: -; J: TRBJ2-4; CDR3: CASSLDSDDAKNIQYF; DNA: TGCGCCAGCAGCTTGGATTCCGATGACGCCAAAAACATTCAGTACTTC
V: TRBV27; size: -; D: -; J: TRBJ2-3; CDR3: CASSSFPLEADTQYF; DNA: TGTGCCAGCAGTTCTTTTCCACTCGAAGCAGATACGCAGTATTTT
V: TRBV6-7; size: few; D: TRBD1; J: TRBJ1-2; CDR3: CASSYGQGSYGYTF; DNA: TGTGCCAGCAGTTATGGACAGGGCTCGTATGGCTACACCTTC
V: TRBV5-1; size: -; D: TRBD2; J: TRBJ2-5; CDR3: CASSPTSGGRGETQYF; DNA: TGCGCCAGCAGCCCGACTAGCGGGGGGCGAGGGGAGACCCAGTACTTC
V: TRBV14; size: few; D: -; J: TRBJ1-4; CDR3: CASSQATLTNEKLFF; DNA: TGTGCCAGCAGCCAAGCGACATTGACAAATGAAAAACTGTTTTTT
V: TRBV15; size: -; D: TRBD1; J: TRBJ2-1; CDR3: CATSGYRGTSYNEQFF; DNA: TGTGCCACCAGCGGGTACAGGGGGACCTCCTACAATGAGCAGTTCTTC
V: TRBV6-8; size: -; D: -; J: TRBJ1-1; CDR3: CASSYSEGQAFF; DNA: TGTGCCAGCAGTTACTCGGAGGGCCAAGCTTTCTTT
V: TRBV9; size: few; D: -; J: TRBJ1-1; CDR3: CASSVVLNTEAFF; DNA: TGTGCCAGCAGCGTAGTTTTGAACACTGAAGCTTTCTTT
V: TRBV6-8; size: medium-sized; D: TRBD1; J: TRBJ2-1; CDR3: CASSAGQGAYNEQFF; DNA: TGTGCCAGCAGTGCCGGACAGGGCGCTTACAATGAGCAGTTCTTC
V: TRBV19; size: -; D: -; J: TRBJ1-4; CDR3: CASTGRVGEKLFF; DNA: TGTGCCAGTACCGGCAGGGTTGGGGAAAAACTGTTTTTT
V: TRBV6-8; size: many; D: -; J: TRBJ2-3; CDR3: CASSYSRGTQYF; DNA: TGTGCCAGCAGTTACTCTCGGGGAACGCAGTATTTT
V: TRBV19; size: -; D: -; J: TRBJ2-5; CDR3: CASSRGAAPGEETQYF; DNA: TGTGCCAGTAGTAGGGGGGCCGCCCCGGGCGAAGAGACCCAGTACTTC
V: TRBV19; size: -; D: -; J: TRBJ1-2; CDR3: CASSIRGGVNGYTF; DNA: TGTGCCAGTAGTATTCGGGGAGGGGTGAATGGCTACACCTTC
V: TRBV29-1; size: once; D: -; J: TRBJ2-5; CDR3: CSVDPGAGVGETQYF; DNA: TGCAGCGTTGACCCCGGGGCAGGGGTTGGGGAGACCCAGTACTTC
V: TRBV18; size: -; D: -; J: TRBJ1-1; CDR3: CASSPLGASGMNTEAFF; DNA: TGTGCCAGCTCACCACTGGGGGCTTCTGGAATGAACACTGAAGCTTTCTTT
V: TRBV14; size: -; D: TRBD1; J: TRBJ2-1; CDR3: CASSPRQGGPYNEQFF; DNA: TGTGCCAGCAGCCCAAGACAGGGTGGGCCTTACAATGAGCAGTTCTTC
V: TRBV15; size: -; D: TRBD2; J: TRBJ2-1; CDR3: CATSKAGTSGNNEQFF; DNA: TGTGCCACCAGCAAGGCCGGGACTAGCGGCAACAATGAGCAGTTCTTC
V: TRBV6-8; size: few; D: TRBD1; J: TRBJ2-1; CDR3: CASSYGTGGTGRQFF; DNA: TGTGCCAGCAGTTATGGGACAGGGGGCACGGGGCGACAGTTCTTC
V: TRBV28; size: -; D: -; J: TRBJ1-1; CDR3: CASSPPGHKNTEAFF; DNA: TGTGCCAGCAGTCCACCCGGGCACAAGAACACTGAAGCTTTCTTT
V: TRBV28; size: -; D: -; J: TRBJ2-5; CDR3: CASSEGSGRETQYF; DNA: TGTGCCAGCAGCGAGGGGTCGGGGCGGGAGACCCAGTACTTC
V: TRBV12-2; size: few; D: -; J: TRBJ2-1; CDR3: CASRSRGRDWVCEQFF; DNA: TGTGCAAGTCGCTCGCGGGGTAGGGACTGGGTCTGTGAGCAGTTCTTC
V: TRBV30; size: few; D: TRBD1; J: TRBJ1-1; CDR3: CAWGGQKNTEAFF; DNA: TGTGCCTGGGGGGGACAGAAGAACACTGAAGCTTTCTTT
V: TRBV11-1; size: few; D: TRBD2; J: TRBJ2-5; CDR3: CASSLLAGFQETQYF; DNA: TGTGCCAGCAGCCTACTAGCGGGATTCCAAGAGACCCAGTACTTC
V: TRBV19; size: -; D: -; J: TRBJ2-7; CDR3: CASSIVGGYEQYF; DNA: TGTGCCAGTAGTATAGTTGGGGGCTACGAGCAGTACTTC
V: TRBV30; size: -; D: -; J: TRBJ1-4; CDR3: CAWSVAEKLFF; DNA: TGTGCCTGGAGTGTAGCCGAAAAACTGTTTTTT
V: TRBV18; size: -; D: -; J: TRBJ1-6; CDR3: CASSPSQGRNSPLHF; DNA: TGTGCCAGCTCCCCATCCCAGGGGCGAAATTCACCCCTCCACTTT